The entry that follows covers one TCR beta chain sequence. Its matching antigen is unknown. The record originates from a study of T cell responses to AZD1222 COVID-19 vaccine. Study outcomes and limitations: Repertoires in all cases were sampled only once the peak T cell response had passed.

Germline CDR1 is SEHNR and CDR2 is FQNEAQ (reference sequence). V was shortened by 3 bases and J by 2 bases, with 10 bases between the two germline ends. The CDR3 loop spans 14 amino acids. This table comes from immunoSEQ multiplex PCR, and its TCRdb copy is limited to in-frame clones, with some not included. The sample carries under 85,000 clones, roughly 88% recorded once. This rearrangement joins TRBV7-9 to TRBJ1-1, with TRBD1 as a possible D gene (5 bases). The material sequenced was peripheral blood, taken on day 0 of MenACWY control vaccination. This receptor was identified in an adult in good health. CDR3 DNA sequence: TGTGCCAGCAGCTTGACAGTTTCTAACACTGAAGCTTTCTTT. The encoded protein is CASSLTVSNTEAFF. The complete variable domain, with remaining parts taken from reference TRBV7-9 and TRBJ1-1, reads DTGVSQNPRHKITKRGQNVTFRCDPISEHNRLYWYRQTLGQGPEFLTYFQNEAQLEKSRLLSDRFSAERPKGSFSTLEIQRTEQGDSAMYLCASSLTVSNTEAFFGQGTRLTVV.